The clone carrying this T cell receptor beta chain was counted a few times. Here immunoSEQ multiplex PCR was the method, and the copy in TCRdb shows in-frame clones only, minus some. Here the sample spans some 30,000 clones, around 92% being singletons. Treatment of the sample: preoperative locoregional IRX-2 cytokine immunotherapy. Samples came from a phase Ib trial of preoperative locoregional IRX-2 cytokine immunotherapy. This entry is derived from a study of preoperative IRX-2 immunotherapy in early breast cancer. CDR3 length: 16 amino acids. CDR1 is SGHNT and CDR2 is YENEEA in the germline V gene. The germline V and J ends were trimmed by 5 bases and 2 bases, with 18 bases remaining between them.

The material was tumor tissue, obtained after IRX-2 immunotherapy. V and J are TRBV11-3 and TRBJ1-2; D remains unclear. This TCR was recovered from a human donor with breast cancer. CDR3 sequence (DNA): TGTGCCAGCAGCCCCATCCCCCTGATGCCCAACTATGGCTACACCTTC. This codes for CASSPIPLMPNYGYTF.